A single sample gave rise to the 7 T cell receptor beta chains below, sequenced in a study of neurological immune-mediated disorders. TCRdb re-derived calls from the 5' RACE reads in MiXCR, one entry per CDR3 protein. Among roughly 56,000 distinct CDR3 sequences listed, about an eighth were seen once. The sample was PBMCs. These receptors were collected from a man aged 60-69 years in good health.

This clonotype was recorded at least ten times. The chain uses TRBV7-2 and TRBJ2-7; 8 bases align to TRBD1. V shed 4 bases, J shed 6 bases, and the junction held 14 bases outside the gene matches. The V gene's germline CDR1 is SGHTA and CDR2 FQGNSA. This CDR3 has 16 residues. CDR3 sequence: CASSWGTGRARGEQYF. The DNA of the CDR3 is TGTGCCAGCAGCTGGGGGACAGGCAGAGCCAGGGGCGAGCAGTACTTC.

This clonotype has just one count. The chain carries TRBV10-3 and TRBJ2-7; the match to TRBD2 covers 8 bases. Germline V gene data show CDR1 as ENHRY and CDR2 as SYGVKD. The CDR3 length is 14 residues. The ends lost 9 bases at V and 7 bases at J; junction bases unmatched: 14. The CDR3 DNA follows: TGTGCCATGAGAGGGCGGGAGGCCAGCGTTGAGCAGTACTTC. It specifies CAMRGREASVEQYF.

This clonotype was seen at least ten times. The rearrangement joins TRBV27 to TRBJ2-3, with TRBD1 identical over 11 bases. The ends lost 5 bases at V and 7 bases at J; junction bases unmatched: 8. The length of the CDR3 is 15 residues. Germline values: CDR1 MNHEY, CDR2 SMNVEV (reference sequence). In DNA, the CDR3 is TGTGCCAGCAGTACTGGACAGGGGGCGCGGAATACGCAGTATTTT. Translation: CASSTGQGARNTQYF.

This clonotype was observed at least ten times. This sequence joins TRBV7-2 and TRBJ2-7, with a weak D call TRBD1 (6 bases). Germline V gives CDR1 SGHTA, CDR2 FQGNSA. This CDR3 contains 14 residues. Trimming left V 5 bases short and J 6 bases short, with 17 bases between. CDR3 loop: CASSPQGPPSEQYF. CDR3 in DNA: TGTGCCAGCAGCCCACAGGGACCCCCGTCCGAGCAGTACTTC.

This clonotype was detected ten times or more. V gene TRBV5-1 combines with J gene TRBJ2-7; a weak D match, TRBD2 (5 bases). There are 14 residues in the CDR3. V shed 1 base and J shed 2 bases, with 10 bases lying between them. Germline CDR1 and CDR2: SGHRS and YFSETQ. The DNA of the CDR3 is TGCGCCAGCAGCTTGAGCGGCGGCGCCTACGAGCAGTACTTC. Protein sequence: CASSLSGGAYEQYF.

The rearrangement links TRBV12-3 or TRBV12-4 to TRBJ1-1; D gene uncertain. The CDR3 covers 14 residues. V lost 7 bases and J 4 bases, leaving 16 bases between the germline ends. CDR3 nucleotides: TGTGCCAGCAAACCCCAAGCCCTACGCACTGAAGCTTTCTTT. This sequence encodes CASKPQALRTEAFF.

In this sample, this clonotype turned up many times. V and J are TRBV18 and TRBJ2-5; the D gene is possibly TRBD1 (6 bases). This CDR3 has 16 amino acids. The V gene lost 1 base and the J gene lost 2 bases, with 14 bases spanning the gap. CDR1 is KGHSH, CDR2 LQKENI, per germline. The CDR3 spells CASSPQYVRGQETQYF. For the CDR3, the DNA is TGTGCCAGCTCACCACAGTATGTCAGGGGACAAGAGACCCAGTACTTC. The variable domain in full, completed from reference TRBV18 and TRBJ2-5, reads NAGVMQNPRHLVRRRGQEARLRCSPMKGHSHVYWYRQLPEEGLKFMVYLQKENIIDESGMPKERFSAEFPKEGPSILRIQQVVRGDSAAYFCASSPQYVRGQETQYFGPGTRLLVL.